A selection of T cell receptor beta chains follows, all from one sample in a study of blood T cell repertoires in COVID-19. Clones were sequenced by immunoSEQ multiplex PCR, and TCRdb holds only the in-frame ones, with some missing. Of about 230,000 clones listed, roughly 83% were seen once; the top ten hold about 27%. Material for sequencing was peripheral blood. Receptor source: a man aged 35-49 years with acute or convalescent COVID-19. CDR3s include the opening cysteine and the closing phenylalanine or tryptophan. A D gene is named only where the DNA matches it firmly. The listing skips clone size in some rows; elsewhere it reads once, few, many or a size class.

j_gene,abundance,v_gene,d_gene,CDR3aa,CDR3nt
TRBJ1-2,few,TRBV6-5,TRBD1,CASRGQGFLFGGYTF,TGTGCCAGCAGGGGACAGGGATTTTTGTTCGGTGGCTACACCTTC
TRBJ1-3,few,TRBV4-2,.,CASSQDRESSGNTIYF,TGTGCCAGCAGCCAAGACAGGGAAAGCTCTGGAAACACCATATATTTT
TRBJ1-1,.,TRBV19,.,CASSRQTNTEAFF,TGTGCCAGTAGTAGACAAACGAACACTGAAGCTTTCTTT
TRBJ1-3,once,TRBV9,TRBD1,CASSVDGTGSGNTIYF,TGTGCCAGCAGCGTAGACGGGACAGGTTCTGGAAACACCATATATTTT
TRBJ2-7,.,TRBV7-3,.,CASSPMPGASYEQYF,TGTGCCAGCAGCCCCATGCCGGGAGCCTCCTACGAGCAGTACTTC
TRBJ2-7,.,TRBV7-2,TRBD1,CASSLAGTGREQYF,TGTGCCAGCAGCTTGGCCGGGACAGGGAGGGAGCAGTACTTC
TRBJ2-1,few,TRBV25-1,TRBD1,CASRGQGGNQFF,TGTGCCAGCAGAGGACAGGGGGGTAACCAGTTCTTC
TRBJ2-7,few,TRBV3-1/TRBV3-2,TRBD2,CASSPRGGLAGVVNEQYF,TGTGCCAGCAGCCCCAGGGGGGGGCTAGCGGGAGTTGTGAACGAGCAGTACTTC
TRBJ2-5,.,TRBV19,.,CASSKGGKEGAQTQYF,TGTGCCAGTAGTAAGGGGGGGAAGGAAGGGGCCCAAACCCAGTACTTC
TRBJ1-2,.,TRBV7-3,TRBD1,CASSSRGTAARYGYTF,TGTGCCAGCAGCTCCAGGGGGACCGCCGCGCGCTATGGCTACACCTTC
TRBJ1-2,.,TRBV7-3,TRBD1,CASSQGQVLIYGYTF,TGTGCCAGCAGCCAGGGACAGGTGTTGATCTATGGCTACACCTTC
TRBJ1-1,.,TRBV2,TRBD1,CASTTDRDTEAFF,TGTGCCAGCACCACCGACAGGGACACTGAAGCTTTCTTT
TRBJ2-2,.,TRBV3-1/TRBV3-2,.,CASSPRGTGELFF,TGTGCCAGCAGTCCTCGGGGAACCGGGGAGCTGTTTTTT
TRBJ1-1,few,TRBV5-1,.,CASSLVGGELHTEAFF,TGCGCCAGCAGCTTGGTAGGGGGAGAACTGCACACTGAAGCTTTCTTT
TRBJ1-2,.,TRBV5-5,TRBD1,CASSTGQTPVRGYTF,TGTGCCAGCAGTACGGGACAGACCCCCGTGAGAGGCTACACCTTC
TRBJ1-1,.,TRBV10-2,.,CASSDRSTREAFF,TGCGCCAGCAGTGATCGATCAACTCGTGAAGCTTTCTTT
TRBJ2-1,.,TRBV5-1,.,CASSLATLGGARREQFF,TGCGCCAGCAGCTTGGCAACGCTGGGGGGAGCGCGGAGGGAGCAGTTCTTC
TRBJ2-7,once,TRBV7-9,TRBD1,CASSPGTGTLEQYF,TGTGCCAGCAGCCCGGGGACAGGGACCCTCGAGCAGTACTTC
TRBJ2-5,.,TRBV5-1,TRBD1,CASSLGTGAETQYF,TGCGCCAGCAGCTTGGGGACAGGGGCAGAGACCCAGTACTTC
TRBJ2-2,.,TRBV6-5,.,CASSYGPRTGELFF,TGTGCCAGCAGTTACGGGCCCCGCACCGGGGAGCTGTTTTTT
TRBJ2-3,.,TRBV5-4,.,CASSSHSGGDTQYF,TGTGCCAGCAGCTCCCACAGCGGAGGGGATACGCAGTATTTT
TRBJ2-5,.,TRBV10-2,.,CASSVGAILGETQYF,TGCGCCAGCAGTGTAGGAGCGATCCTTGGAGAGACCCAGTACTTC
TRBJ2-7,.,TRBV27,.,CASSLSPSYYEQYF,TGTGCCAGCAGTTTATCTCCGTCTTACTACGAGCAGTACTTC
TRBJ2-2,few,TRBV19,.,CASSPVAHTGELFF,TGTGCCAGTAGTCCCGTGGCCCACACCGGGGAGCTGTTTTTT
TRBJ2-7,.,TRBV7-9,TRBD1,CASSLAPGQVSYEQYF,TGTGCCAGCAGCTTAGCCCCGGGACAGGTTAGCTACGAGCAGTACTTC
TRBJ2-1,.,TRBV30,TRBD2,CAWASGHGNEQFF,TGTGCCTGGGCTAGCGGTCATGGGAATGAGCAGTTCTTC
TRBJ2-7,.,TRBV7-2,.,CASSLRRGNDEQYF,TGTGCCAGCAGCTTAAGGCGGGGAAACGACGAGCAGTACTTC
TRBJ2-2,once,TRBV2,TRBD2,CASSGLAGGTGELFF,TGTGCCAGCAGTGGACTAGCGGGAGGCACCGGGGAGCTGTTTTTT
TRBJ1-1,few,TRBV28,TRBD1,CASSSLRGLGTEAFF,TGTGCCAGCAGCTCCCTCAGGGGGCTCGGCACTGAAGCTTTCTTT
TRBJ2-5,.,TRBV7-9,.,CASRRGPGETQYF,TGTGCCAGCAGACGAGGCCCGGGGGAGACCCAGTACTTC
TRBJ1-2,.,TRBV6-5,TRBD1,CASSRGQGGGYTF,TGTGCCAGCAGTAGAGGACAGGGCGGAGGCTACACCTTC
TRBJ2-7,.,TRBV15,.,CATSRVGSGLYEQYF,TGTGCCACCAGCAGAGTTGGGAGCGGCCTCTACGAGCAGTACTTC
TRBJ2-2,.,TRBV29-1,TRBD2,CSVARTSGNTGELFF,TGCAGCGTCGCACGGACTAGCGGGAACACCGGGGAGCTGTTTTTT
TRBJ2-2,.,TRBV19,TRBD1,CASKNGQGVTGELFF,TGTGCCAGTAAAAACGGACAGGGGGTAACCGGGGAGCTGTTTTTT
TRBJ1-5,.,TRBV19,.,CASSIKGYQPQHF,TGTGCCAGTAGTATCAAGGGGTATCAGCCCCAGCATTTT
TRBJ1-4,.,TRBV18,.,CASSPAGGTNEKLFF,TGTGCCAGCTCACCGGCGGGCGGGACTAATGAAAAACTGTTTTTT
TRBJ1-2,.,TRBV5-1,TRBD1,CASSSGTGITGYTF,TGCGCCAGCAGCTCCGGGACAGGGATAACTGGCTACACCTTC
TRBJ1-2,few,TRBV6-6,TRBD1,CASIEDRGFGYTF,TGTGCCAGCATCGAAGACAGGGGGTTTGGCTACACCTTC
TRBJ1-1,many,TRBV5-4,TRBD1,CASSPGRDRGEAFF,TGTGCCAGCAGCCCAGGCCGGGACAGGGGTGAGGCTTTCTTT
TRBJ1-2,few,TRBV25-1,.,CASRSSYGYTF,TGTGCCAGCAGATCCAGCTATGGCTACACCTTC
TRBJ2-1,.,TRBV9,TRBD2,CASSVTSGSENEQFF,TGTGCCAGCAGCGTCACTAGCGGGAGTGAGAATGAGCAGTTCTTC
TRBJ2-1,once,TRBV2,TRBD1,CASSAEVGGAGEQFF,TGTGCCAGCAGTGCAGAGGTAGGGGGCGCAGGGGAGCAGTTCTTC
TRBJ1-2,.,TRBV4-1,.,CASSQELLRGANGYTF,TGCGCCAGCAGCCAAGAGTTACTGCGGGGCGCTAATGGCTACACCTTC
TRBJ2-7,.,TRBV7-9,.,CASSLGRNSYEQYF,TGTGCCAGCAGCTTAGGGAGGAACTCCTACGAGCAGTACTTC
TRBJ2-5,few,TRBV5-1,.,CASSLDRETQYF,TGCGCCAGCAGCTTGGACAGGGAAACCCAGTACTTC